What follows are 21 T cell receptor beta chains derived from one specimen sequenced in a study of early T cells in non-severe SARS-CoV-2 infection. TCRdb analysed the 5' RACE reads with MiXCR anew, one entry per CDR3 protein. The sample shows some 60,000 distinct CDR3 sequences, almost 9.5% of them seen only once. Sequenced: whole blood. These receptors all come from an adult who was a healthcare worker with PCR-confirmed SARS-CoV-2 infection or an uninfected control (not recorded which).

The chain joins TRBV3-1 to TRBJ1-1, with 11 bases fitting TRBD1. V lost 7 bases and J lost 5; bases outside the gene matches: 6. The germline V gene encodes CDR1 LGHDT and CDR2 YNNKEL (reference sequence). The CDR3 consists of 14 residues. This CDR3 is CASTPDRGHTEAFF. Written as DNA, the CDR3 is TGTGCCAGCACGCCGGACAGGGGGCATACTGAAGCTTTCTTT.

The chain joins TRBV7-9 to TRBJ2-7; D may be TRBD1 (7 bases). Germline loops: CDR1 SEHNR, CDR2 FQNEAQ (reference sequence). The CDR3 has 12 amino acids. Trimming pared 1 base from V and 11 bases from J, leaving 12 bases between. The CDR3 is CASSLDGGTEYV. CDR3 coding DNA: TGTGCCAGCAGCTTAGATGGCGGGACAGAGTACGTC.

This clonotype was recorded at least ten times. This sequence joins TRBV5-5 and TRBJ2-1, with 8 positions matching TRBD2. The junction had 9 bases not matched to a gene; V was cut back by 4 bases and J by 6 bases. The CDR3 has 15 residues. Germline-derived CDR1 and CDR2 are SGHKS and YYEKEE (reference sequence). The CDR3 DNA reads TGTGCCAGCAGCACCGGGACTAGTCCTCCCAATGAGCAGTTCTTC. Protein product: CASSTGTSPPNEQFF.

This clonotype came up a few times. This chain uses TRBV2 with TRBJ2-1; maybe TRBD1 (6 bases). This CDR3 is built from 15 residues. CDR1 and CDR2 (germline): SNHLY, FYNNEI. V was trimmed by 8 bases and J by 2 bases, leaving 16 bases between them. For the CDR3, the DNA is TGTGCCAGCTGCCCCAGGGGCGGTGCCTACAATGAGCAGTTCTTC. Protein product: CASCPRGGAYNEQFF.

The gene calls are TRBV5-4 and TRBJ2-5; 10 bases align to TRBD1. This CDR3 is built from 15 residues. Per germline, CDR1 SGHNT and CDR2 YYREEE (reference sequence). J gave up 4 bases and V 3 bases, and 6 bases lay outside the gene matches. CDR3 DNA sequence: TGTGCCAGCAGCTCACCGCGGGACAGGGGAGAGACCCAGTACTTC. This gives the protein CASSSPRDRGETQYF.

This clonotype was observed at least ten times. The chain carries TRBV3-1 and TRBJ1-2; no reliable D call. The CDR3 has 13 residues. Trimming took 4 bases from V and 1 from J, leaving 7 bases between them. Per the germline V gene, CDR1 is LGHDT and CDR2 is YNNKEL (reference sequence). CDR3 nucleotide sequence: TGTGCCAGCAGCCCCCAGCGTAACTATGGCTACACCTTC. Translated: CASSPQRNYGYTF.

Many counts were recorded for this clonotype. The CDR3 sequence is CASSRTPNNSPLHF. The CDR3 DNA reads TGTGCCAGCAGCCGGACACCTAATAATTCACCCCTCCACTTT. The chain has TRBV7-2 and TRBJ1-6; TRBD1 might be the D (5 bases). CDR1 and CDR2 from the germline V gene are SGHTA and FQGNSA. V was trimmed by 5 bases and J by 5 bases, leaving 10 bases between them. This CDR3 contains 14 residues.

The sample holds a few counts of this clonotype. The chain couples TRBV6-5 to TRBJ1-5; D perhaps matches TRBD1 (5 bases). The CDR3 spans 15 residues. Germline V gene data show CDR1 as MNHEY and CDR2 as SVGAGI. V was shortened by 6 bases and J by 0 bases, with 12 bases between the two germline ends. CDR3 in amino acids: CASRIDRYSNQPQHF. The CDR3 DNA reads TGTGCCAGCAGAATTGACAGATATAGCAATCAGCCCCAGCATTTT.

This clonotype appeared a few times. The genes are TRBV7-2 and TRBJ1-1; D perhaps matches TRBD1 (6 bases). Trimming cost V 5 bases and J 4 bases, with 14 bases left between them. Germline V lookup: CDR1 SGHTA, CDR2 FQGNSA. The CDR3 consists of 14 residues. DNA of the CDR3: TGTGCCAGCAGCACCCACAGGGAGTCCACTGAAGCTTTCTTT. As protein: CASSTHRESTEAFF.

The chain has TRBV6-1 and TRBJ2-7, with D possibly TRBD2 on 7 matching bases. This CDR3 is 15 amino acids long. Per the germline V gene, CDR1 is MNHNS and CDR2 is SASEGT. Between the trimmed V and J ends, which lost 3 bases and 2 bases, there was a span of 14 bases. CDR3 nucleotide sequence: TGTGCCAGCAGTGAGTCGCGCGGGGGCCCCTACGAGCAGTACGTC. It specifies CASSESRGGPYEQYV.

The chain is built from TRBV7-2 and TRBJ2-3; 7 bases agree with TRBD1. The germline gives CDR1 SGHTA, CDR2 FQGNSA. The CDR3 covers 16 residues. The ends lost 1 base at V and 3 bases at J; junction bases unmatched: 7. The CDR3 here is CASSLVQTRGTDTQYF. The CDR3 DNA reads TGTGCCAGCAGCTTAGTGCAAACCAGGGGGACAGATACGCAGTATTTT.

This clonotype has a handful of counts. This chain connects TRBV7-9 to TRBJ1-4; D call uncertain. Germline-derived CDR1 and CDR2 are SEHNR and FQNEAQ (reference sequence). Trimming shortened V by 0 bases and J by 4 bases, and 9 bases separated the two germline ends. The CDR3 has 15 amino acids. CDR3 sequence reads: CASSLAAEINEKLFF. The CDR3 DNA reads as TGTGCCAGCAGCTTAGCGGCAGAGATTAATGAAAAACTGTTTTTT.

This clonotype was found many times. This chain uses TRBV18 with TRBJ2-7; no definite D call. Germline values: CDR1 KGHSH, CDR2 LQKENI. The CDR3 covers 13 residues. The germline V and J ends were trimmed by 3 bases and 7 bases, with 13 bases remaining between them. The CDR3 protein is CASSPSVMGEQYV. The CDR3 bases are TGTGCCAGCTCACCGAGTGTAATGGGGGAGCAGTACGTC.

This clonotype was detected only a few times. The chain carries TRBV10-2 and TRBJ1-5, with TRBD1 as a possible D gene (6 bases). CDR1 is WSHSY and CDR2 is SAAADI in the germline V gene. CDR3 length: 14 residues. V gave up 2 bases and J gave up 6 bases, with 11 bases separating them. CDR3 nucleotide sequence: TGCGCCAGCAGTGAGGCAGGGGACGGTCAGCCCCAGCATTTT. It specifies CASSEAGDGQPQHF.

V gene TRBV30 combines with J gene TRBJ2-5, with a possible D match to TRBD1 (6 bases). Trimming shortened V by 0 bases and J by 4 bases, and 18 bases separated the two germline ends. CDR3 length equals 16 residues. Germline V lookup: CDR1 GTSNPN, CDR2 SVGIG (reference sequence). The CDR3 region is CAWSVRGRSRGETQYF. DNA for the CDR3: TGTGCCTGGAGTGTACGGGGCAGATCCAGGGGAGAGACCCAGTACTTC.

This clonotype was picked up a small number of times. J is TRBJ1-2 and V is TRBV5-1, with D perhaps matching TRBD1 (6 bases). Germline CDR1 reads SGHRS; CDR2 reads YFSETQ. The CDR3 runs 14 residues. Deletions cut 4 bases from V and 2 bases from J, with 12 bases between. The chain's CDR3 is CASSTRTGNYGYTF. In DNA form, the CDR3 reads TGCGCCAGCAGCACCCGAACAGGGAACTATGGCTACACCTTC.

This chain links TRBV6-6 with TRBJ2-5; 8 bases match TRBD2. The germline gives CDR1 MNHNY, CDR2 SVGAGI (reference sequence). The CDR3 extends over 13 amino acids. Trimming took 8 bases from V and 5 from J; bases not matched to a gene: 7. The CDR3 DNA reads TGTGCCAGCTATCCCCGGGAGGGTGAGACCCAGTACTTC. It specifies CASYPREGETQYF.

This clonotype appeared a few times. V usage is TRBV6-1 and J usage is TRBJ1-5, with a possible D match to TRBD1 (5 bases). This CDR3 contains 13 residues. Germline-derived CDR1 and CDR2 are MNHNS and SASEGT. V was shortened by 4 bases and J by 3 bases, with 7 bases between the two germline ends. CDR3 in amino acids: CASSGQNNQPQHF. The DNA of the CDR3 is TGTGCCAGCAGTGGACAGAACAATCAGCCCCAGCATTTT.

The chain recombines TRBV4-1 with TRBJ2-3; 12 nucleotides line up with TRBD2. Germline values: CDR1 MGHRA, CDR2 YSYEKL. Trimming removed 4 bases from V and 2 bases from J; junction bases left unmatched: 7. CDR3 size: 17 residues. The CDR3 region is CASSRRLAGEYTDTQYF. Here the CDR3 DNA reads TGCGCCAGCAGCCGAAGACTAGCGGGAGAATACACAGATACGCAGTATTTT.

This clonotype was seen ten or more times. V usage is TRBV30 and J usage is TRBJ1-2, with a possible D match to TRBD1 (6 bases). Germline-derived CDR1 and CDR2 are GTSNPN and SVGIG (reference sequence). The V and J ends lost 2 bases and 3 bases respectively, with 7 bases between them. This CDR3 region has 12 residues. For the CDR3, the DNA is TGTGCCTGGAGTTACAGGGACTATGGCTACACCTTC. Its protein product is CAWSYRDYGYTF. Using reference TRBV30 and TRBJ1-2 for the parts outside the CDR3, the full variable domain is SQTIHQWPATLVQPVGSPLSLECTVEGTSNPNLYWYRQAAGRGLQLLFYSVGIGQISSEVPQNLSASRPQDRQFILSSKKLLLSDSGFYLCAWSYRDYGYTFGSGTRLTVV.

The V and J genes are TRBV7-8 and TRBJ1-3; possible D gene TRBD1, 5 bases. V lost 7 bases, J lost 3 bases, and 16 bases lay in between. CDR1 SGHVS and CDR2 FQNEAQ come from the germline V gene. The CDR3 has 15 amino acids. The CDR3 here is CASTPRAQVGNTIYF. The CDR3 DNA follows: TGTGCCAGCACCCCTCGGGCACAGGTTGGAAACACCATATATTTT. Drawing the rest from reference TRBV7-8 and TRBJ1-3, the complete variable domain is GAGVSQSPRYKVAKRGQDVALRCDPISGHVSLFWYQQALGQGPEFLTYFQNEAQLDKSGLPSDRFFAERPEGSVSTLKIQRTQQEDSAVYLCASTPRAQVGNTIYFGEGSWLTVV.